Shown below are 9 T cell receptor beta chains from a single sample sequenced in a study of shared clonotypes between healthy human individuals. Sequencing was performed with immunoSEQ multiplex PCR; in TCRdb, only in-frame clones are kept and a portion is missing. Of 450,000 to 500,000 clones listed, over 70% are singletons. Input material: PBMCs. These receptors all come from a woman in her forties in good health. Some clones in this sample may be carry-over from other donors' samples.

This chain links TRBV29-1 with TRBJ1-5, with TRBD1 identical over 9 bases. Per germline, CDR1 SQVTM and CDR2 ANQGSEA. The CDR3 sequence is 13 residues long. Unmatched junction bases numbered 6, after V lost 7 bases and J lost 5 bases. The CDR3 protein is CSARDRADQPQHF. For the CDR3, the DNA is TGCAGCGCCCGGGACAGGGCTGATCAGCCCCAGCATTTT.

Note on this clone: A far larger clone differs by one base, so this is likely a read error. The same CDR3 arises from other DNA sequences in this sample as well. The genes are TRBV30 and TRBJ2-2; no firm D call. Germline CDR1 is GTSNPN and CDR2 is SVGIG (reference sequence). This CDR3 has 12 residues. The CDR3 protein is CAWSWDTGELFF. The CDR3 coding sequence is TGTGCATGGTCGTGGGACACCGGGGAGCTGTTTTTT.

This sequence joins TRBV7-3 and TRBJ2-3; 14 bases align to TRBD2. V was clipped by 5 bases and J by 1 base; unmatched bases: 8. CDR3 length: 18 amino acids. The germline V gene encodes CDR1 SGHTA and CDR2 FQGTGA. CDR3 sequence: CASSPRTSGRMGTDTQYF. CDR3 DNA: TGTGCCAGCAGCCCTAGGACTAGCGGGAGGATGGGCACAGATACGCAGTATTTT.

By frequency in the sample, this clone is medium-sized (0.01 to 0.1%). This same CDR3 is encoded by further DNA sequences in the sample. The rearrangement joins TRBV29-1 to TRBJ1-1; perhaps TRBD1 as D (5 bases). Germline assignment: CDR1 SQVTM and CDR2 ANQGSEA. This CDR3 spans 14 amino acids. The V gene lost 4 bases and the J gene lost 1 base, with 13 bases spanning the gap. The CDR3 here is CSVASGASNTEAFF. The DNA of the CDR3 is TGCAGCGTTGCCTCCGGGGCGTCGAACACTGAAGCTTTCTTT.

The chain uses TRBV5-6 and TRBJ1-1; TRBD1 matches 10 bases. Trimming removed 4 bases from V and 3 bases from J; junction bases left unmatched: 6. The CDR3 loop spans 15 amino acids. Germline assignment: CDR1 SGHDT and CDR2 YYEEEE. CDR3 sequence: CASSRGTGVYTEAFF. CDR3 nucleotide sequence: TGTGCCAGCAGCAGGGGGACAGGGGTGTACACTGAAGCTTTCTTT.

The chain combines TRBV5-1 with TRBJ2-1; 8 bases fit TRBD2. Germline assignment: CDR1 SGHRS and CDR2 YFSETQ. This CDR3 contains 15 residues. Unmatched junction bases numbered 4, after V lost 0 bases and J lost 5 bases. CDR3 residues: CASSLGSGVHNEQFF. The DNA for the CDR3 is TGCGCCAGCAGCTTGGGTAGCGGGGTTCACAATGAGCAGTTCTTC.

CDR3 sequence: CAISALSGTGGNQPQHF. The CDR3 DNA reads TGTGCCATCAGTGCCCTTTCCGGGACAGGGGGCAATCAGCCCCAGCATTTT. This chain joins TRBV10-3 and TRBJ1-5; 10 bases are shared with TRBD1. V gave up 4 bases and J gave up 2 bases; unmatched junction bases: 8. The CDR3 has 17 amino acids. Per germline, CDR1 ENHRY and CDR2 SYGVKD.

With respect to this clone: A far larger clone is a single base away, which makes a read error likely. The chain combines TRBV4-2 with TRBJ2-6; no clear D. V was shortened by 0 bases and J by 8 bases, with 11 bases between the two germline ends. The V gene's germline CDR1 is LGHNA and CDR2 YNFKEQ. The CDR3 is 15 amino acids. CDR3 nucleotide sequence: TGTGCCAGCAGCCAAGACCGACTCCAACCCAACGTCCTGACTTTC. It specifies CASSQDRLQPNVLTF.

The gene calls are TRBV7-9 and TRBJ2-2; D is uncertain. The CDR3 loop spans 14 amino acids. V lost 0 bases and J 6 bases, leaving 8 bases between the germline ends. The germline gives CDR1 SEHNR, CDR2 FQNEAQ (reference sequence). CDR3 nucleotides: TGTGCCAGCAGCTTAGCAAGTCAGGCCGGGGAGCTGTTTTTT. This encodes CASSLASQAGELFF. The full variable domain, its missing parts supplied by reference TRBV7-9 and TRBJ2-2, is DTGVSQNPRHKITKRGQNVTFRCDPISEHNRLYWYRQTLGQGPEFLTYFQNEAQLEKSRLLSDRFSAERPKGSFSTLEIQRTEQGDSAMYLCASSLASQAGELFFGEGSRLTVL.